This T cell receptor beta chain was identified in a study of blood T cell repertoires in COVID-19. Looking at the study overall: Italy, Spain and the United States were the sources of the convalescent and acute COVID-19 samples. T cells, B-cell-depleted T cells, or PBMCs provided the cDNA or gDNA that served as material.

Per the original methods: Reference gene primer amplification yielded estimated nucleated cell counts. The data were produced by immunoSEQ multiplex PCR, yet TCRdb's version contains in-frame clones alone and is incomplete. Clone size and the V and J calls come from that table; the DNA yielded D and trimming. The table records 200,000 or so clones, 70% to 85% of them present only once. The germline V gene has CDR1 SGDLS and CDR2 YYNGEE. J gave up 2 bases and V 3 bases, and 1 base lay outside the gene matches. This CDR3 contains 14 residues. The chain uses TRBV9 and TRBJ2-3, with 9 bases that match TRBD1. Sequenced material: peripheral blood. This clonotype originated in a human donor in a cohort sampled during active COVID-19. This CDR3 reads CASSDRGLTDTQYF. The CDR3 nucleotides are TGTGCCAGCAGCGACAGGGGGCTCACAGATACGCAGTATTTT.